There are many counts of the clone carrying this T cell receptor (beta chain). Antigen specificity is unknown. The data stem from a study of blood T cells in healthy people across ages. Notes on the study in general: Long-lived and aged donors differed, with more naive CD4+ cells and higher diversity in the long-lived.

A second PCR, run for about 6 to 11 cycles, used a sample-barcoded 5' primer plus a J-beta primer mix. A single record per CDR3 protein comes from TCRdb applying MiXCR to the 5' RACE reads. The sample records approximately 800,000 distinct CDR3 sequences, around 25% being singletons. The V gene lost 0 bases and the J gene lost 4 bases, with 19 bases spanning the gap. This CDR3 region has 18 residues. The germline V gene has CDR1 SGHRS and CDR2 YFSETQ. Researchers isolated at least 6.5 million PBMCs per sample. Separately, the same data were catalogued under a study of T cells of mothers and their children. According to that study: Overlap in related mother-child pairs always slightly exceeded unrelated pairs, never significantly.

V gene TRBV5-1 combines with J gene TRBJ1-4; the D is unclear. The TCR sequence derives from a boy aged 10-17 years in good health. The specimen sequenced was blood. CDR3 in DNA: TGCGCCAGCAGCTTGGATATGGTCCAAGAGAGAATTAATGAAAAACTGTTTTTT. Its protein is CASSLDMVQERINEKLFF.